Given below is one T cell receptor beta chain in context. The antigen is unknown. Expressed TCRB transcripts got sequenced, as all isolated RNA was reverse transcribed. Clones were read by immunoSEQ multiplex PCR, and TCRdb kept only the in-frame ones, dropping some. The table records about 410,000 clones, approximately 15% of them present only once. The entry originates in a study of beta chain features in type 1 diabetes. The study's findings and limits: Patients showed naive, central memory and Treg TCRB repertoires that appeared more similar than those of healthy donors. The study found fewer insertions and more deletions at VDJ junctions in type 1 diabetes patients.

The CDR3 has 17 amino acids. V was shortened by 8 bases and J by 4 bases, with 21 bases between the two germline ends. Germline values: CDR1 KGHSH, CDR2 LQKENI. Sequenced sample: naive CD4+ T cells from blood. This sequence originates from a man younger than 45 in good health. V and J are TRBV18 and TRBJ2-6, with D perhaps matching TRBD1 (5 bases). This chain's CDR3 is CASPKRQLLGGANVLTF. In DNA form, the CDR3 reads TGTGCCAGCCCCAAACGACAGCTTCTAGGCGGGGCCAACGTCCTGACTTTC.